These 29 T cell receptor beta chains originate from one sample sequenced in a study of CD8+CD57+ T cells in acquired aplastic anemia. The sequenced patients had an expansion of CD8+CD57+ cells seen by flow cytometry. According to the study, genomic DNA was the template for TCR beta VDJ and CDR3 profiling. One entry per CDR3 protein results from TCRdb running MiXCR on the reads. The sample contains fewer than 200,000 distinct CDR3 sequences, around half of which appear only once. The material sequenced was sorted CD4+, CD8+, or CD8+CD57+ T cells (not recorded which) from PBMCs. Receptors were obtained from a human donor with aplastic anemia.

This clonotype was counted once. The chain couples TRBV15 to TRBJ1-4, with TRBD1 matching 9 bases. V lost 0 bases, J lost 8 bases, and 4 bases stayed unmatched. The CDR3 consists of 15 residues. Germline CDR1 and CDR2: LNHNV and YYDKDF (reference sequence). For the CDR3, the DNA is TGTGCCACCAGCAGAGAGGGACAGGGAGACGAAAAACTGTTTTTT. This encodes CATSREGQGDEKLFF.

This clonotype was seen only once. The genes are TRBV29-1 and TRBJ1-1; D not certain. This CDR3 is 13 amino acids long. Germline assignment: CDR1 SQVTM and CDR2 ANQGSEA. The CDR3: CITRYRKNTEAFF. The CDR3 DNA reads as TGCATCACCCGGTACCGTAAGAACACTGAAGCTTTCTTT.

Concerning this clonotype: A single base separates this from a much larger clone, so it may be a read error. The V call is TRBV4-2, the J call TRBJ1-2; TRBD1 matches 7 bases. V was pared by 1 base and J by 7 bases, with 9 bases of the junction left unmatched. CDR1 LGHNA and CDR2 YNFKEQ come from the germline V gene. There are 15 residues in the CDR3. The CDR3 DNA is TGTGCCAGCAGCCAAGGGTACAACACAGGGGCTGGCTACACCTTC. Protein: CASSQGYNTGAGYTF.

This clonotype came up many times. Here the CDR3 DNA reads TGTGCCAGCAGTGAAGCTCGGGCCACTGATTCACCCCTCCACTTT. It specifies CASSEARATDSPLHF. The chain recombines TRBV6-1 with TRBJ1-6; D remains ambiguous. Between the trimmed V and J ends, which lost 0 bases and 8 bases, there was a span of 11 bases. This CDR3 is built from 15 residues. CDR1 and CDR2 from the germline V gene are MNHNS and SASEGT.

There are many counts of this clonotype. V and J are TRBV20-1 and TRBJ1-2; D is possibly TRBD1 (5 bases). Germline lookup yields CDR1 DFQATT and CDR2 SNEGSKA (reference sequence). The CDR3 contains 13 residues. The V and J ends lost 6 bases and 4 bases respectively, with 15 bases between them. The DNA for the CDR3 is TGCAGTGCCCCCAGCGGGGCGAGCTATGGCTACACCTTC. Protein: CSAPSGASYGYTF.

The chain couples TRBV3-1 to TRBJ1-1; D call uncertain. V was clipped by 2 bases and J by 3 bases, with 10 bases between them. Germline CDR1 and CDR2: LGHDT and YNNKEL (reference sequence). This CDR3 has 14 amino acids. CDR3 sequence reads: CASSQLSGDTEAFF. The CDR3 bases are TGTGCCAGCAGCCAACTATCCGGGGACACTGAAGCTTTCTTT.

Remarks on this clonotype: Since a much larger clone is just one base distant, this may be a read error. The chain recombines TRBV10-2 with TRBJ2-7; 8 bases are a match to TRBD1. Germline lookup yields CDR1 WSHSY and CDR2 SAAADI. This CDR3 has 13 residues. CDR3 amino acids: CASSVLDRGGQYF. CDR3 nucleotides: TGTGCCAGCAGCGTACTCGACAGGGGCGGGCAGTACTTC.

As to this clonotype: At one boundary the junction diverges from the germline segment, which might be a read error. The rearrangement joins TRBV15 to TRBJ2-1; D possibly uses TRBD1 or TRBD2 (5 bases each). Germline V gives CDR1 LNHNV, CDR2 YYDKDF (reference sequence). The CDR3 spans 13 residues. CDR3 nucleotides: TGTGCCATCAGCGGACATGCCCTCAATGAGCAGTTCTTC. Protein sequence: CAISGHALNEQFF.

This clonotype was detected many times. The V call is TRBV20-1, the J call TRBJ2-7; D uncertain. In germline, CDR1 is DFQATT, CDR2 SNEGSKA (reference sequence). The CDR3 totals 13 residues. V lost 3 bases, J lost 0 bases, and 9 bases lay in between. The CDR3 reads CSARSSFSYEQYF. CDR3 DNA sequence: TGCAGTGCTAGGTCCAGCTTCTCCTACGAGCAGTACTTC.

Regarding this clonotype: This likely comes from a read error, as the CDR3 has no conserved phenylalanine or tryptophan at its end. J is TRBJ1-1 and V is TRBV2, with D possibly being TRBD1 (5 bases). The CDR3 runs to 13 residues. Germline lookup yields CDR1 SNHLY and CDR2 FYNNEI. Trimming shortened V by 5 bases and J by 0 bases, and 7 bases separated the two germline ends. CDR3 nucleotide sequence: TGTGCCAGCAGTACGGGACTGAACACTGAAGCTTTCTCT. Amino acid sequence: CASSTGLNTEAFS.

The chain recombines TRBV20-1 with TRBJ2-3; D is unresolved. This CDR3 comprises 13 residues. V gave up 5 bases and J gave up 0 bases, with 9 bases separating them. The germline V gene has CDR1 DFQATT and CDR2 SNEGSKA (reference sequence). The CDR3 spells CSARRPSTDTQYF. In DNA form, the CDR3 reads TGCAGTGCTCGACGACCCAGCACAGATACGCAGTATTTT.

The table lists this clonotype with a count of one. J is TRBJ2-1 and V is TRBV2, with D maybe TRBD1 (6 bases). The germline V and J ends were trimmed by 6 bases and 7 bases, with 19 bases remaining between them. The CDR3 covers 15 residues. Germline loops: CDR1 SNHLY, CDR2 FYNNEI. The CDR3 DNA reads as TGTGCCAGCAGAAGCCACAGGGTCCCGGGGAATGAGCAGTTCTTC. Its protein is CASRSHRVPGNEQFF.

This clonotype was counted a few times. The V call is TRBV6-1, the J call TRBJ1-3; maybe TRBD1 (5 bases). This CDR3 is built from 15 residues. CDR1 is MNHNS and CDR2 is SASEGT in the germline V gene. Deletions cut 2 bases from V and 1 base from J, with 9 bases between. The CDR3 coding sequence is TGTGCCAGCAGTGAAAGCCGGGGGTCTGGAAACACCATATATTTT. Encoded protein: CASSESRGSGNTIYF.

This clonotype showed up just once. Relative to the germline gene, one junction end is altered; a read error may explain this. The gene calls are TRBV12-5 and TRBJ2-5, with D possibly matching TRBD2 (5 bases). CDR3 length: 13 residues. CDR1 is LGHNT and CDR2 is FRNRAP in the germline V gene. DNA for the CDR3: TGTACTAGTGGTTTGGCCGGGTCGGGGACCCAGTACTTC. Its translation: CTSGLAGSGTQYF.

CDR3 in DNA: TGTGCCAGCAGCCGGGGACAGGGTATCAACGAGCAGTACTTC. It specifies CASSRGQGINEQYF. This rearrangement joins TRBV7-2 to TRBJ2-7, with 9 bases that match TRBD1. J was trimmed by 5 bases and V by 5 bases; bases with no gene match: 7. Looked up from germline, CDR1 is SGHTA and CDR2 is FQGNSA. This CDR3 has 14 amino acids.

The rearrangement links TRBV29-1 to TRBJ2-5; 12 nucleotides match TRBD2. There are 14 residues in the CDR3. After removal of 4 bases from V and 3 bases from J, the junction contained 3 bases not matched to a gene. Germline lookup yields CDR1 SQVTM and CDR2 ANQGSEA. CDR3 in amino acids: CSVARLAGEETQYF. In DNA, the CDR3 is TGCAGCGTTGCACGACTAGCGGGGGAAGAGACCCAGTACTTC.

The gene calls are TRBV10-3 and TRBJ2-5, with TRBD2 matching over 8 bases. Per the germline V gene, CDR1 is ENHRY and CDR2 is SYGVKD. The CDR3 sequence is 12 residues long. Trimming removed 10 bases from V and 4 bases from J; junction bases left unmatched: 5. The CDR3 loop is CASSGVPETQYF. CDR3 sequence (DNA): TGTGCCAGTAGCGGGGTTCCAGAGACCCAGTACTTC.

The V and J genes are TRBV20-1 and TRBJ1-6; 7 bases match TRBD1. There are 14 residues in the CDR3. V trimming: 6 bases; J trimming: 8 bases; junction bases outside the gene matches: 10. Germline CDR1 DFQATT, CDR2 SNEGSKA (reference sequence). CDR3 DNA sequence: TGCAGTGCCAGGGGGGGGCCGGGAGATTCACCCCTCCACTTT. This encodes CSARGGPGDSPLHF.

This clonotype was seen repeatedly, ten times or more. The chain uses TRBV20-1 and TRBJ1-5; D is undetermined. CDR3 length equals 13 residues. V gave up 1 base and J gave up 6 bases, with 10 bases separating them. From germline, CDR1 is DFQATT and CDR2 SNEGSKA (reference sequence). CDR3 nucleotide sequence: TGCAGTGCTAGAGCCGGGTATGGTCAGCCCCAGCATTTT. This translates into CSARAGYGQPQHF.

V usage is TRBV5-1 and J usage is TRBJ2-7; D not certain. The germline V and J ends were trimmed by 0 bases and 7 bases, with 11 bases remaining between them. The CDR3 runs 13 residues. CDR1 and CDR2 from the germline V gene are SGHRS and YFSETQ. CDR3 in DNA: TGCGCCAGCAGCTTGGCCCTCGGAGAGGAGCAGTACTTC. Protein sequence: CASSLALGEEQYF.

The chain is built from TRBV5-6 and TRBJ2-7; 9 bases are shared with TRBD2. Unmatched junction bases numbered 12, after V lost 1 base and J lost 4 bases. CDR1 and CDR2 from the germline V gene are SGHDT and YYEEEE. The CDR3 has 17 residues. CDR3 coding DNA: TGTGCCAGCAGCTTGTGGCGCGGGAGGGCCATCAGGTACGAGCAGTACTTC. Translation: CASSLWRGRAIRYEQYF.

The V gene is TRBV20-1, the J gene TRBJ2-7; the D is unclear. Germline V gene lookup returns CDR1 DFQATT and CDR2 SNEGSKA (reference sequence). Trimming removed 0 bases from V and 6 bases from J, with 21 bases in between. The CDR3 has 16 amino acids. CDR3 sequence: CSARDLLPSSGLEQYF. CDR3 sequence (DNA): TGCAGTGCTAGAGATCTCTTGCCCAGCTCCGGTCTCGAGCAGTACTTC.

The chain has TRBV6-5 and TRBJ1-5; D remains ambiguous. Trimming left V 0 bases short and J 7 bases short, with 7 bases between. The CDR3 contains 13 residues. The germline V gene encodes CDR1 MNHEY and CDR2 SVGAGI. The DNA for the CDR3 is TGTGCCAGCAGTTACTCAACGAGGCAGCCCCAGCATTTT. It codes for CASSYSTRQPQHF.

This clonotype was detected many times. This chain uses TRBV3-1 with TRBJ2-7; TRBD2 matches at 10 bases. From germline, CDR1 is LGHDT and CDR2 YNNKEL (reference sequence). The CDR3 covers 16 residues. Germline trimming cut 3 bases from V and 2 bases from J; bases unmatched to any gene: 7. The CDR3 sequence: CASSHVAGGKTYEQYF. In nucleotides, the CDR3 is TGTGCCAGCAGCCACGTAGCGGGGGGTAAAACCTACGAGCAGTACTTC.

V is TRBV19 and J is TRBJ1-6; no firm D call. This CDR3 comprises 14 residues. The germline CDR1 and CDR2 sequences are LNHDA and SQIVND (reference sequence). Trimming left V 3 bases short and J 3 bases short, with 6 bases between. The CDR3 sequence: CASSMWGYNSPLHF. DNA for the CDR3: TGTGCCAGTAGTATGTGGGGCTATAATTCACCCCTCCACTTT.

V and J are TRBV2 and TRBJ1-1; D gene uncertain. CDR3 length: 14 residues. The V gene lost 5 bases and the J gene lost 0 bases, with 10 bases spanning the gap. The germline V gene encodes CDR1 SNHLY and CDR2 FYNNEI. The CDR3 sequence: CASSNSRMNTEAFF. CDR3 sequence (DNA): TGTGCCAGCAGTAACAGCAGGATGAACACTGAAGCTTTCTTT.

This clonotype was detected many times. The chain couples TRBV5-1 to TRBJ2-7; 14 bases match TRBD2. Per the germline V gene, CDR1 is SGHRS and CDR2 is YFSETQ. The CDR3 totals 19 residues. J lost 2 bases, V lost 4 bases, and 14 bases had no gene match. The CDR3 reads CASSHHTGTSGGLTYEQYF. CDR3 nucleotide sequence: TGCGCCAGCAGCCATCACACCGGGACTAGCGGGGGTCTTACCTACGAGCAGTACTTC.

Many counts were recorded for this clonotype. The gene calls are TRBV19 and TRBJ1-3, with D possibly TRBD1 on 5 matching bases. Trimming pared 1 base from V and 2 bases from J, leaving 12 bases between. The CDR3 runs to 16 residues. The V gene's germline CDR1 is LNHDA and CDR2 SQIVND (reference sequence). In nucleotides, the CDR3 is TGTGCCAGTAGTATAGCGGACACGTTGGCTGGAAACACCATATATTTT. Translation: CASSIADTLAGNTIYF.

This chain connects TRBV29-1 to TRBJ2-3; D is perhaps TRBD1 or TRBD2 (5 bases each). Germline lookup yields CDR1 SQVTM and CDR2 ANQGSEA. This CDR3 spans 15 amino acids. The V end lost 4 bases, the J end lost 2 bases, and 16 bases lay between the germline ends. The CDR3 reads CSVVGGTSHTDTQYF. The DNA for the CDR3 is TGCAGCGTTGTGGGTGGGACCTCCCACACAGATACGCAGTATTTT.